What follows describes a single TCR beta chain. What it recognizes is unknown. The data were obtained in a study of T cell responses to AZD1222 COVID-19 vaccine. Germline loops: CDR1 SGHRS, CDR2 YFSETQ. The CDR3 sequence is 16 residues long. V shed 3 bases, J shed 6 bases, and the junction held 9 bases outside the gene matches. Overall study findings and caveats: The study identified only six AZD1222 recipients as seropositive at baseline. Donor demographics were predominantly white British with a female majority; clonal diversity may be underestimated. Dominant at 160-218 and 743-854, vaccine-associated CD4 TCRs also spanned spike.

The method was immunoSEQ multiplex PCR; TCRdb's version includes in-frame clones alone and lacks a portion of them. This table holds 100,000 to 150,000 clones, roughly 89% found once. The source is an adult in good health. The V gene is TRBV5-1, the J gene TRBJ2-3, with TRBD2 matching 11 bases. Source: peripheral blood, taken on day 0 of AZD1222 vaccination. CDR3 region: CASSSTSGSFIDTQYF. CDR3 bases: TGCGCCAGCAGCTCTACTAGCGGGAGTTTTATTGATACGCAGTATTTT.